This T cell receptor (beta chain) was captured by sequencing in a study of T-cell memory formation after mild COVID-19. The study's findings and limits: Clones that contracted from day 15 to 85 were balanced CD4/CD8, while later expanders leaned CD4+. Nothing showed for sure that second-wave clones peaking on day 37 were SARS-CoV-2 specific. Largely, contracting CD4+ clones fell within CM and EM, and contracting CD8+ clones within EMRA.

Note on this clonotype: Antigen: not known.

The TCR alpha and TCR beta cDNA libraries, bearing sample barcodes and UMIs, were generated by 5'RACE using constant-segment primers. TCRdb re-analysed the 5' RACE reads in MiXCR, keeping a single row per CDR3 protein. Among a few hundred thousand distinct CDR3 sequences listed, approximately 19% were seen once. Trimming shortened V by 7 bases and J by 5 bases, and 14 bases separated the two germline ends. Germline lookup yields CDR1 MNHEY and CDR2 SVGAGI. CDR3 size: 13 residues. This receptor was taken from a man aged 18 to 29 who had mild COVID-19 (a few samples of this study predate the infection). Cell type and time point are not known. The chain joins TRBV6-5 to TRBJ2-5; tentatively, D is TRBD1 (6 bases). The sample was PBMCs or a T cell subset sorted from them (not recorded which). CDR3 protein: CASTQAGAETQYF. The CDR3 DNA reads TGTGCCAGCACCCAAGCAGGGGCGGAGACCCAGTACTTC.